The 6 T cell receptor beta chains given below trace back to one sample, sequenced in a study of response to subunit inactivated influenza vaccine. Using its own MiXCR run on the RT-PCR reads, TCRdb lists one record per CDR3 protein. In the table there are under 850,000 distinct CDR3 sequences, around a sixth of which are singletons. The starting material was PBMCs from blood, obtained 4 to 6 days after vaccination. The receptors stem from a man aged 50-60 years who received an inactivated influenza vaccine.

The chain employs TRBV4-1 and TRBJ2-2; D is ambiguous. The germline V gene has CDR1 MGHRA and CDR2 YSYEKL. This CDR3 is built from 12 residues. V was cut by 4 bases and J by 8 bases, with 8 bases left in between. In DNA, the CDR3 is TGCGCCAGCAGCCGTCGGGTGGGGGAGCTGTTTTTT. Amino acids: CASSRRVGELFF.

This clonotype was observed a few times. The chain joins TRBV5-1 to TRBJ2-3; D uncertain. Germline V lookup: CDR1 SGHRS, CDR2 YFSETQ. The CDR3 sequence is 13 residues long. Trimming removed 0 bases at V and 4 bases at J, with 6 bases between. This CDR3 is CASSLVAPDTQYF. The CDR3 bases are TGCGCCAGCAGCTTGGTCGCCCCAGATACGCAGTATTTT. The variable domain in full, completed from reference TRBV5-1 and TRBJ2-3, reads KAGVTQTPRYLIKTRGQQVTLSCSPISGHRSVSWYQQTPGQGLQFLFEYFSETQRNKGNFPGRFSGRQFSNSRSEMNVSTLELGDSALYLCASSLVAPDTQYFGPGTRLTVL.

The table lists this clonotype with a few counts. This chain joins TRBV29-1 and TRBJ2-1, with D unresolved. The CDR3 covers 13 residues. In germline, CDR1 is SQVTM, CDR2 ANQGSEA. The V and J ends lost 1 base and 7 bases respectively, with 11 bases between them. The CDR3: CSVEGTSRNEQFF. The DNA for the CDR3 is TGCAGCGTTGAAGGGACGTCCCGGAATGAGCAGTTCTTC.

The rearrangement uses TRBV4-1 and TRBJ2-2; D gene uncertain. This CDR3 contains 18 residues. The germline CDR1 and CDR2 sequences are MGHRA and YSYEKL. The germline V and J ends were trimmed by 0 bases and 0 bases, with 14 bases remaining between them. CDR3 amino acids: CASSQDLRAFANTGELFF. The CDR3 DNA reads TGCGCCAGCAGCCAAGATCTTAGGGCTTTCGCGAACACCGGGGAGCTGTTTTTT.

In this sample, this clonotype turned up a few times. The chain uses TRBV5-6 and TRBJ2-6, with D perhaps assigned TRBD1 or TRBD2 (5 bases each). V was shortened by 4 bases and J by 0 bases, with 20 bases between the two germline ends. Germline CDR1 reads SGHDT; CDR2 reads YYEEEE. CDR3 length: 19 amino acids. This CDR3 reads CASSQRRGDPSSGANVLTF. DNA of the CDR3: TGTGCCAGCAGCCAGAGACGAGGGGATCCAAGCTCTGGGGCCAACGTCCTGACTTTC.

Many counts were recorded for this clonotype. V gene TRBV6-1 combines with J gene TRBJ2-1; D not certain. The germline CDR1 and CDR2 sequences are MNHNS and SASEGT. V lost 8 bases and J 0 bases, leaving 11 bases between the germline ends. The length of the CDR3 is 14 residues. In nucleotides, the CDR3 is TGTGCCAGCCAGCATGGCAACTCCTACAATGAGCAGTTCTTC. It translates to CASQHGNSYNEQFF.